This T cell receptor (beta chain) was documented in a study of response to subunit inactivated influenza vaccine. Study-level points and caveats: Authors suggested seasonal influenza vaccinations each recruit few new T cells.

TCRdb itself ran the RT-PCR reads through MiXCR, one entry per CDR3 protein. The sample lists roughly 700,000 distinct CDR3 sequences, approximately 15% occurring once. This clonotype was seen a few times. The antigen is not known. V was cut by 5 bases and J by 5 bases, with 16 bases left in between. CDR3 length equals 14 residues. The germline gives CDR1 DFQATT, CDR2 SNEGSKA (reference sequence). This receptor was obtained from a man aged 50-59 years who received an inactivated influenza vaccine. The sample consisted of PBMCs from blood, taken less than 15 days before vaccination. The V and J genes are TRBV20-1 and TRBJ1-5; D is perhaps TRBD1 (6 bases). The CDR3 loop reads CSASRNTGYQPQHF. CDR3 in DNA: TGCAGTGCTTCGCGAAACACAGGGTATCAGCCCCAGCATTTT.